These T cell receptor beta chains were read from a single sample in a study of CD8 T cells in Susac syndrome. TCRdb recomputed calls from the immunoSEQ multiplex PCR reads with MiXCR, one row per CDR3 protein. Here the sample spans roughly 120,000 distinct CDR3 sequences, just under 95% being singletons. What was sequenced was CD4+ T cells from PBMCs. These receptor sequences come from a human donor with multiple sclerosis. Both conserved end residues are part of each CDR3. A D gene is named only where the DNA matches it firmly. Only some rows state a clone size, as once, few, many or a class for expanded clones.

D gene: .; V gene: TRBV19; J gene: TRBJ1-5; clone size: .; CDR3 protein: CASSIVGQPQHF; CDR3 DNA: TGTGCCAGTAGTATAGTGGGTCAGCCCCAGCATTTT
D gene: .; V gene: TRBV12-3/TRBV12-4; J gene: TRBJ1-1; clone size: .; CDR3 protein: CASTKRVSGRLNTEAFF; CDR3 DNA: TGTGCCAGCACCAAAAGGGTCTCAGGGAGGCTGAACACTGAAGCTTTCTTT
D gene: .; V gene: TRBV6-1; J gene: TRBJ2-7; clone size: few; CDR3 protein: CASSEQGYEQYF; CDR3 DNA: TGTGCCAGCAGTGAACAGGGCTACGAGCAGTACTTC
D gene: TRBD1; V gene: TRBV29-1; J gene: TRBJ1-2; clone size: .; CDR3 protein: CSVTGNYGYTF; CDR3 DNA: TGCAGCGTGACAGGGAACTATGGCTACACCTTC
D gene: TRBD1; V gene: TRBV5-1; J gene: TRBJ1-1; clone size: .; CDR3 protein: CASSSSTGGMTEAFF; CDR3 DNA: TGCGCCAGCAGCTCCTCGACAGGGGGTATGACTGAAGCTTTCTTT
D gene: TRBD1; V gene: TRBV4-1; J gene: TRBJ1-4; clone size: .; CDR3 protein: CASSQEGGLAYPHRITTNEKLFF; CDR3 DNA: TGCGCCAGCAGCCAAGAAGGGGGCCTGGCTTACCCCCACAGGATTACAACTAATGAAAAACTGTTTTTT
D gene: .; V gene: TRBV7-8; J gene: TRBJ1-1; clone size: .; CDR3 protein: CASSPPFTEAFF; CDR3 DNA: TGTGCCAGCAGCCCTCCGTTCACTGAAGCTTTCTTT
D gene: .; V gene: TRBV2; J gene: TRBJ1-6; clone size: .; CDR3 protein: CASSETGQAANSPLHF; CDR3 DNA: TGTGCCAGCAGTGAGACTGGCCAGGCAGCTAATTCACCCCTCCACTTT
D gene: .; V gene: TRBV14; J gene: TRBJ1-1; clone size: .; CDR3 protein: CASSYSITEAFF; CDR3 DNA: TGTGCCAGCAGCTACAGTATCACTGAAGCTTTCTTT
D gene: TRBD2; V gene: TRBV3-1; J gene: TRBJ2-5; clone size: .; CDR3 protein: CASSQGRRGVQETQYF; CDR3 DNA: TGTGCCAGCAGCCAAGGGAGGCGGGGGGTCCAAGAGACCCAGTACTTC
D gene: .; V gene: TRBV9; J gene: TRBJ1-3; clone size: .; CDR3 protein: CASSVRGGSSGNTIYF; CDR3 DNA: TGTGCCAGCAGCGTACGGGGGGGTAGCTCTGGAAACACCATATATTTT
D gene: .; V gene: TRBV3-1; J gene: TRBJ1-6; clone size: .; CDR3 protein: CASSSAYNSPLHF; CDR3 DNA: TGTGCCAGCAGTTCAGCATATAATTCACCCCTCCACTTT
D gene: .; V gene: TRBV7-9; J gene: TRBJ2-1; clone size: .; CDR3 protein: CASSLQDIYNEQFF; CDR3 DNA: TGTGCCAGCAGCTTGCAGGACATTTACAATGAGCAGTTCTTC
D gene: TRBD1; V gene: TRBV7-3; J gene: TRBJ2-3; clone size: .; CDR3 protein: CASSPGQHTDTQYF; CDR3 DNA: TGTGCCAGCAGTCCGGGACAGCACACAGATACGCAGTATTTT